Listed below are T cell receptor beta chains from one sample, sequenced in a study of Ad26.COV2.S vaccination and SARS-CoV-2 variants. TCRdb keeps only in-frame clones here, not all; method: immunoSEQ multiplex PCR. The table records 350,000 to 450,000 clones, 80% to 90% of them present only once. Sequenced here: peripheral blood, sampled in a trial of Ad26.COV2.S vaccine versus placebo. These receptors were collected from a person aged 18-65 years who received the Ad26.COV2.S COVID-19 vaccine or a placebo. CDR3s include the opening cysteine and the closing phenylalanine or tryptophan. A D gene is named only where the DNA matches it firmly. Clone size is given for some rows only: seen once, a few or many times, or a class if the clone is expanded.

j_call d_call cdr3_length clone_size v_call cdr3_nt cdr3_aa
TRBJ2-3 . 15 few TRBV7-9 TGTGCCAGCAGCTTAGTGGAGCTACCCACAGATACGCAGTATTTT CASSLVELPTDTQYF
TRBJ2-7 . 14 . TRBV11-3 TGTGCCAGCAGCCTCGGGCCCCCGGCGTACGAGCAGTACTTC CASSLGPPAYEQYF
TRBJ1-2 TRBD1 13 . TRBV7-2 TGTGCCAGCAGCTTTACAGGGGACTATGGCTACACCTTC CASSFTGDYGYTF
TRBJ2-3 TRBD2 13 once TRBV11-3 TGTGCCAGCAGTCGGGGGGGCACAGATACGCAGTATTTT CASSRGGTDTQYF
TRBJ1-5 . 15 once TRBV9 TGTGCCAGCAGTCAAAATGGGGGTAGCAATCAGCCCCAGCATTTT CASSQNGGSNQPQHF
TRBJ2-1 TRBD2 15 . TRBV7-2 TGTGCCAGCAGCTTAGCTGGAGCGGGGGGATCGCGGCAGTTCTTC CASSLAGAGGSRQFF
TRBJ2-7 . 14 few TRBV6-6 TGTGCCAGCAGTTACCACGGGGGTTCCTACGAGCAGTACTTC CASSYHGGSYEQYF
TRBJ2-7 TRBD2 14 few TRBV27 TGTGCCAGCAGCCTAACCGGGACTACCATCGAGCAGTACTTC CASSLTGTTIEQYF
TRBJ1-5 . 16 few TRBV27 TGTGCCAGCAGTTTATCGGCTCCGCAGGGGAGCTGGCCCCAGCATTTT CASSLSAPQGSWPQHF
TRBJ1-5 . 16 . TRBV28 TGTGCCAGCAGTCCCAACCTTGACCAAGGCAATCAGCCCCAGCATTTT CASSPNLDQGNQPQHF
TRBJ1-5 TRBD1 14 . TRBV7-7 TGTGCCAGCTCCGAGACAGGGGTCAATCAGCCCCAGCATTTT CASSETGVNQPQHF
TRBJ2-1 . 15 . TRBV6-1 TGTGCCAGCAGTGAAGCGGGGGGCTCCTACAATGAGCAGTTCTTC CASSEAGGSYNEQFF
TRBJ2-6 . 15 . TRBV18 TGTGCCAGCAAATACAGGGCCCCAGGGGCCAACGTCCTGACTTTC CASKYRAPGANVLTF
TRBJ2-5 . 14 . TRBV5-1 TGCGCCAGCAGCTTAAGTGGGATCAGCGAGACCCAGTACTTC CASSLSGISETQYF
TRBJ1-1 . 15 . TRBV7-9 TGTGCCAACAAAGGGGTGATAGGAGGGAACACTGAAGCTTTCTTT CANKGVIGGNTEAFF
TRBJ2-1 TRBD2 15 few TRBV2 TGTGCCAGCAGTGATGGGCTAGCGGGAGTCTATGAGCAGTTCTTC CASSDGLAGVYEQFF
TRBJ2-7 . 12 once TRBV2 TGTGCCAGCACCCCCTCGGGGTACGAGCAGTACTTC CASTPSGYEQYF
TRBJ1-2 TRBD1 15 . TRBV7-9 TGTGCCAGCAGCTTGGGGACAGGGGGAAGCTATGGCTACACCTTC CASSLGTGGSYGYTF
TRBJ2-5 . 15 . TRBV7-9 TGTGCCAGCAGCCAGCCGCCGGGCAGACAAGAGACCCAGTACTTC CASSQPPGRQETQYF
TRBJ1-2 . 14 . TRBV5-1 TGCGCCAGCAGCCCGAACCCAGGGGACTATGGCTACACCTTC CASSPNPGDYGYTF
TRBJ2-5 . 13 . TRBV11-2 . CASSILVQETQYF
TRBJ2-1 . 8 . TRBV6-6 TGTGCAACCAATGAGCAGTTCTTC CATNEQFF
TRBJ1-2 . 8 . TRBV29-1 TGCAGCGTTGGTGGCTACACCTTC CSVGGYTF
TRBJ1-1 . 15 . TRBV24-1 TGTGCCACCAGTGACCCACCGGGACGCCCGAGGGAAGCTTTCTTT CATSDPPGRPREAFF
TRBJ2-1 TRBD1 15 . TRBV19 TGTGCCAGTAGAATCTCCGGGACAGCCCACAATGAGCAGTTCTTC CASRISGTAHNEQFF
TRBJ1-5 . 15 . TRBV6-5 TGTGCCAGCAGGGCCGGGGGCTGGGGCAATCAGCCCCAGCATTTT CASRAGGWGNQPQHF
TRBJ1-2 TRBD1 16 . TRBV9 TGTGCCAGCAGCCCCCCCCGGACAGGGGGTGGGAGGGGGTACACCTTC CASSPPRTGGGRGYTF
TRBJ2-7 . 11 . TRBV28 TGTGCCAGCACCCTTTCATACGAGCAGTACTTC CASTLSYEQYF
TRBJ2-3 . 13 . TRBV9 TGTGCCAGCAGTTTAGGAGGGATAGATACGCAGTATTTT CASSLGGIDTQYF
TRBJ1-6 TRBD1 14 once TRBV7-2 TGTGCCAGCAGCTTTGACAGGGGGCGATCACCCCTCCACTTT CASSFDRGRSPLHF
TRBJ1-4 . 15 . TRBV6-5 TGTGCCAGCAGTTCCGAGGGACTGGAAATTGAAAAACTGTTTTTT CASSSEGLEIEKLFF
TRBJ1-3 . 11 . TRBV10-3 TGTGCCATCCAGGGCCTAAACACCATATATTTT CAIQGLNTIYF
TRBJ1-4 . 15 . TRBV7-2 TGTGCCAGCAGCTCCCAGGCGTCAACTAATGAAAAACTGTTTTTT CASSSQASTNEKLFF
TRBJ2-1 . 16 . TRBV3-1/TRBV3-2 TGTGCCAGCAGAAACCTTTACAGGGGGGGGTTGAATGAGCAGTTCTTC CASRNLYRGGLNEQFF
TRBJ1-1 . 16 . TRBV9 TGTGCCAGCAGCCGCTTCGGGGGATCGATGAACACTGAAGCTTTCTTT CASSRFGGSMNTEAFF
TRBJ2-1 . 16 . TRBV4-3 TGCGCCAGCAGCCAAGAGTCAGGGCAGTTTGTGAATGAGCAGTTCTTC CASSQESGQFVNEQFF
TRBJ2-3 TRBD2 14 . TRBV20-1 TGCAGTGCTAGTCGGCGGGAGAGCACAGATACGCAGTATTTT CSASRRESTDTQYF
TRBJ1-1 . 14 . TRBV5-1 TGCGCCAGCAGCTTGGGGGATGCAGCTGGAAAAGCTTTCTTT CASSLGDAAGKAFF
TRBJ2-5 . 11 . TRBV2 TGTGCCACCAAGTACCAAGAGACCCAGTACTTC CATKYQETQYF
TRBJ1-6 . 14 . TRBV3-1/TRBV3-2 TGTGCCAGCAGCCAAGTACGGGATAATTCACCCCTCCACTTT CASSQVRDNSPLHF
TRBJ2-7 . 14 . TRBV4-1 TGCGCCAGCAGCCAAGGGCCCGGGAGCTACGAGCAGTACTTC CASSQGPGSYEQYF
TRBJ1-2 TRBD1 15 . TRBV5-1 TGCGCCAGCAGCTTGGGACAGGGAGGCCCCTATGGCTACACCTTC CASSLGQGGPYGYTF
TRBJ1-5 . 13 . TRBV6-5 TGTGCCAGCAGTAGACAGGGCAATCAGCCCCAGCATTTT CASSRQGNQPQHF
TRBJ1-5 . 16 . TRBV4-3 TGCGCCAGCAGCCAAGATTCAGGGAGGGGTAGTCAGCCCCAGCATTTT CASSQDSGRGSQPQHF
TRBJ1-3 TRBD1 15 . TRBV5-4 TGTGCCAGCAGCTTGACAGGGGGCGCTGGAAACACCATATATTTT CASSLTGGAGNTIYF
TRBJ2-7 TRBD2 16 . TRBV11-2 TGTGCCAGCAGCTTACTAGCGGGAGGGCCTAGCTACGAGCAGTACTTC CASSLLAGGPSYEQYF
TRBJ2-2 TRBD2 15 . TRBV6-5 TGTGCCAGCAGTTACGTCCTAGCGGATACCGGGGAGCTGTTTTTT CASSYVLADTGELFF
TRBJ1-4 . 13 . TRBV30 TGTGCCTGGGGCATCCAGGGGAGTGAAAAACTGTTTTTT CAWGIQGSEKLFF
TRBJ2-1 . 15 once TRBV18 TGTGCCAGCTCACCACCGGAGGGGCTCGCAAATGAGCAGTTCTTC CASSPPEGLANEQFF
TRBJ2-7 . 11 . TRBV27 TGTGCCAGCAGCGGTCGAGGAGCGCAGTACTTC CASSGRGAQYF